This T cell receptor (beta chain) was sequenced for a study of patients and donors after allogeneic stem cell transplantation. The CDR3 consists of 14 residues. Looked up from germline, CDR1 is SGHTA and CDR2 is FQGNSA. V was clipped by 1 base and J by 5 bases, with 12 bases between them. A single record per CDR3 protein comes from TCRdb applying MiXCR to the RT-PCR reads. This repertoire shows fewer than 500,000 distinct CDR3 sequences, around 16% found once; its top ten account for roughly 7%. Material for sequencing was blood, either unsorted or a sorted T cell fraction (not recorded which). V gene TRBV7-2 combines with J gene TRBJ2-7; D not certain. This sequence originates from a human donor who was either an allogeneic HSCT recipient or a stem cell or donor lymphocyte infusion donor (not recorded which). It is not recorded whose cells these are; they may come from a transplant donor. The CDR3 sequence is CASSLGVRSHEQYF. CDR3 sequence (DNA): TGTGCCAGCAGCTTAGGAGTAAGGAGCCACGAGCAGTACTTC.